A single sample gave rise to the 25 T cell receptor beta chains below, sequenced in a study of cytomegalovirus exposure and HLA in healthy donors (dated by TCRdb to about 2017). To prepare the library, the immunoSEQ multiplex PCR assay was applied. A mixture of 60 forward primers for TCR Vbeta segments and 13 reverse primers for TCR Jbeta segments was used in the multiplex PCR. TCRdb retrieved this table from immuneACCESS and kept in-frame rearrangements only. Not all clones are present; in checked studies, unresolved V genes account for under half, and no reason is known for the remainder. The sample data list 150,000 to 180,000 clones, and around 70% of these were observed just once. In total, the top ten clones hold about 2.1% of the sample. The sequencing input was PBMCs. These receptors were taken from a young man in good health and CMV-seronegative.

The chain couples TRBV27 to TRBJ1-1, with D hard to call. CDR1 and CDR2 from the germline V gene are MNHEY and SMNVEV (reference sequence). The CDR3 length is 13 residues. V was trimmed by 6 bases and J by 0 bases, leaving 8 bases between them. The CDR3 region is CASRNTMNTEAFF. The CDR3 DNA follows: TGTGCCAGCAGAAATACTATGAACACTGAAGCTTTCTTT.

This chain connects TRBV28 to TRBJ2-3; 13 bases are a match to TRBD2. The germline gives CDR1 MDHEN, CDR2 SYDVKM. Trimming at V came to 3 bases and at J to 4 bases, leaving 4 bases not matched to a gene. The CDR3 runs 16 residues. CDR3 in amino acids: CASSFFGLAGADTQYF. The CDR3 nucleotides are TGTGCCAGCAGTTTTTTTGGACTAGCGGGGGCAGATACGCAGTATTTT.

The chain joins TRBV5-1 to TRBJ2-1; TRBD1 matches 8 bases. J was trimmed by 4 bases and V by 3 bases; bases with no gene match: 6. Germline loops: CDR1 SGHRS, CDR2 YFSETQ. The CDR3 consists of 15 residues. The CDR3 DNA reads as TGCGCCAGCAGCTCGACAGGGGACCTTTACAATGAGCAGTTCTTC. Its protein is CASSSTGDLYNEQFF. The full variable domain, with the rest looked up from reference TRBV5-1 and TRBJ2-1, is KAGVTQTPRYLIKTRGQQVTLSCSPISGHRSVSWYQQTPGQGLQFLFEYFSETQRNKGNFPGRFSGRQFSNSRSEMNVSTLELGDSALYLCASSSTGDLYNEQFFGPGTRLTVL.

This chain joins TRBV28 and TRBJ2-7; perhaps TRBD2 as D (5 bases). V was clipped by 3 bases and J by 3 bases, with 9 bases between them. CDR3 size: 13 residues. Per the germline V gene, CDR1 is MDHEN and CDR2 is SYDVKM. CDR3 sequence (DNA): TGTGCCAGCAGTTTGGAGGTGCGCTACGAGCAGTACTTC. Protein product: CASSLEVRYEQYF.

The J gene is TRBJ2-7, the V gene TRBV27; TRBD1 might be the D (5 bases). Germline assignment: CDR1 MNHEY and CDR2 SMNVEV (reference sequence). V gave up 6 bases and J gave up 2 bases, with 8 bases separating them. This CDR3 has 12 residues. This CDR3 is CASRDTTYEQYF. In DNA, the CDR3 is TGTGCCAGCAGGGACACCACCTACGAGCAGTACTTC.

This clone has only a few counts. The CDR3 sequence: CASRRGTSGSYEQYF. The DNA of the CDR3 is TGTGCCAGCAGAAGGGGGACTAGCGGTTCCTACGAGCAGTACTTC. The chain employs TRBV28 and TRBJ2-7, with 11 bases that match TRBD2. Trimming took 6 bases from V and 1 from J; bases not matched to a gene: 5. Germline CDR1 reads MDHEN; CDR2 reads SYDVKM. The CDR3 has 15 residues.

The chain is built from TRBV30 and TRBJ2-1; tentative D call: TRBD1 (5 bases). The V end lost 4 bases, the J end lost 6 bases, and 19 bases lay between the germline ends. The V gene's germline CDR1 is GTSNPN and CDR2 SVGIG (reference sequence). CDR3 length equals 15 residues. CDR3 coding DNA: TGTGCCTGGACCCGCGGCAGGGTCGGTACCAATGAGCAGTTCTTC. This translates into CAWTRGRVGTNEQFF.

The V gene is TRBV19, the J gene TRBJ2-3, with TRBD1 matching 9 bases. The germline gives CDR1 LNHDA, CDR2 SQIVND (reference sequence). The CDR3 sequence is 13 residues long. The J segment lost 14 bases and the V segment lost 3 bases, leaving 9 bases of the junction unmatched. The CDR3 loop is CASSIIGQGLRYF. The CDR3 DNA follows: TGTGCCAGTAGTATTATAGGACAGGGGCTTCGGTATTTT.

This clone was counted only a few times. This chain joins TRBV6-6 and TRBJ2-3, with 14 bases aligning to TRBD2. The CDR3 spans 15 residues. Germline CDR1 reads MNHNY; CDR2 reads SVGAGI (reference sequence). The V gene end was trimmed by 6 bases and the J gene end by 5 bases; junction bases not matched to a gene: 4. CDR3 region: CASRTSGGAQDTQYF. Here the CDR3 DNA reads TGTGCCAGCAGGACTAGCGGGGGGGCTCAAGATACGCAGTATTTT.

The chain links TRBV19 to TRBJ1-5; 7 positions agree with TRBD1. The CDR3 runs to 14 residues. V dropped 3 bases and J dropped 4; count of bases not matched to a gene: 3. Germline lookup yields CDR1 LNHDA and CDR2 SQIVND (reference sequence). In DNA form, the CDR3 reads TGTGCCAGTAGTATCGGGACAGCAAATCAGCCCCAGCATTTT. Protein product: CASSIGTANQPQHF.

V usage is TRBV19 and J usage is TRBJ2-1, with 8 bases aligning to TRBD2. This CDR3 contains 14 residues. V lost 3 bases, J lost 4 bases, and 2 bases stayed unmatched. Looked up from germline, CDR1 is LNHDA and CDR2 is SQIVND (reference sequence). The CDR3 is CASSMSGGYNEQFF. DNA of the CDR3: TGTGCCAGTAGTATGTCGGGGGGGTACAATGAGCAGTTCTTC.

The chain employs TRBV21-1 and TRBJ2-3; TRBD1 is the table's D call, not checked against the DNA. TRBV21-1 corresponds to a pseudogene. There are 10 residues in the CDR3. The CDR3 sequence: CASTIYQGYF. In nucleotides, the CDR3 is TGTGCCAGCACCATATACCAGGGGTATTTT.

The chain joins TRBV29-1 to TRBJ2-2, with 9 bases lining up with TRBD2. The CDR3 is made up of 15 amino acids. Germline V gene sequence: CDR1 SQVTM, CDR2 ANQGSEA. The V segment lost 0 bases and the J segment 4 bases; nucleotides outside the gene matches: 3. CDR3 residues: CSVEESSGGTGELFF. The CDR3 nucleotides read TGCAGCGTTGAAGAGAGTAGCGGGGGCACCGGGGAGCTGTTTTTT.

The chain uses TRBV5-6 and TRBJ2-5; TRBD2 aligns across 8 bases. Germline V CDR1 and CDR2: SGHDT, YYEEEE. V was pared by 3 bases and J by 1 base, with 2 bases of the junction left unmatched. This CDR3 contains 14 residues. CDR3 loop: CASSWRGAQETQYF. CDR3 DNA sequence: TGTGCCAGCAGCTGGCGGGGGGCCCAAGAGACCCAGTACTTC.

This clone was seen only a few times. This chain uses TRBV28 with TRBJ1-1; D gene unclear. Looked up from germline, CDR1 is MDHEN and CDR2 is SYDVKM. The V and J ends lost 5 bases and 0 bases respectively, with 13 bases between them. The CDR3 runs 15 residues. The CDR3 DNA sequence: TGTGCCAGCAGTCTAGCGGAGGAGGTGAACACTGAAGCTTTCTTT. Protein sequence: CASSLAEEVNTEAFF.

A note on this clone: One end of the junction does not line up with germline, which may come from a read error. This chain uses TRBV6-1 with TRBJ2-5; 12 bases fit TRBD1. This CDR3 has 15 amino acids. CDR1 and CDR2 from the germline V gene are MNHNS and SASEGT. The CDR3 loop is CASSEAGQGAKTQYF. The DNA for the CDR3 is TGTGCCAGCAGCGAAGCGGGACAGGGGGCGAAGACCCAGTACTTC.

The sample holds a few counts of this clone. V usage is TRBV25-1 and J usage is TRBJ2-1; D call uncertain. This CDR3 is 17 amino acids long. Trimming cost V 1 base and J 1 base, with 14 bases left between them. Germline lookup yields CDR1 MGHDK and CDR2 SYGVNS. CDR3 sequence: CASSESPQEESYNEQFF. The CDR3 coding sequence is TGTGCCAGCAGTGAATCACCTCAGGAAGAGTCCTACAATGAGCAGTTCTTC.

The CDR3 DNA sequence: TGCGCCAGCAGCTCTGGACAGGTGGAAGCAGATACGCAGTATTTT. Residues: CASSSGQVEADTQYF. The genes are TRBV5-1 and TRBJ2-3; 7 bases agree with TRBD1. V shed 3 bases and J 4 bases; nucleotides not matched to a gene: 8. Germline V gives CDR1 SGHRS, CDR2 YFSETQ. The CDR3 extends over 15 amino acids.

The V gene is TRBV5-4, the J gene TRBJ2-3, with TRBD2 identical over 9 bases. J lost 6 bases, V lost 6 bases, and 8 bases had no gene match. CDR1 and CDR2 (germline): SGHNT, YYREEE (reference sequence). There are 14 residues in the CDR3. The CDR3 is CASTPRGGEDTQYF. Written as DNA, the CDR3 is TGTGCCAGCACCCCTCGCGGGGGGGAGGATACGCAGTATTTT.

The V gene is TRBV11-2, the J gene TRBJ1-6, with D perhaps matching TRBD1 (5 bases). The V end was cut by 4 bases, the J end by 7 bases, with 14 bases between. The CDR3 contains 15 residues. Germline V gene data show CDR1 as SGHAT and CDR2 as FQNNGV. CDR3 coding DNA: TGTGCCAGCAGCTCCCTGGGAGGGGTGAATTCACCCCTCCACTTT. Amino acids: CASSSLGGVNSPLHF.

As regards this clone: Compared with germline, one end of the junction differs, possibly owing to a read error. The chain has TRBV19 and TRBJ1-1, with TRBD1 matching 12 bases. CDR1 LNHDA and CDR2 SQIVND come from the germline V gene (reference sequence). The CDR3 has 18 residues. The CDR3 DNA is TGTGCCAGTAGTGGCGCCCCGGGACAGGGGGCCAGGAACACTGAAGCTCTCTTT. Its protein product is CASSGAPGQGARNTEALF.

V usage is TRBV6-5 and J usage is TRBJ2-1, with 14 bases lining up with TRBD2. J lost 6 bases, V lost 4 bases, and 2 bases had no gene match. This CDR3 has 15 amino acids. Germline CDR1 MNHEY, CDR2 SVGAGI. CDR3 DNA: TGTGCCAGCAGTTCCGGGACTAGCGGGGGCAATGAGCAGTTCTTC. It yields the protein CASSSGTSGGNEQFF.

This clone was seen only a few times. The rearrangement joins TRBV10-3 to TRBJ2-7; 8 positions match TRBD1. Germline CDR1 reads ENHRY; CDR2 reads SYGVKD. The CDR3 runs 14 residues. With V trimmed by 2 bases and J by 6 bases, 6 bases remained unmatched. CDR3 nucleotide sequence: TGTGCCATCAGTGAGACCCGACAGGGGTTCGAGCAGTACTTC. Translating it yields CAISETRQGFEQYF.

The sample holds a few counts of this clone. This rearrangement joins TRBV10-1 to TRBJ2-2; TRBD2 agrees at 10 bases. CDR1 is WNHNN, CDR2 SYGVQD, per germline (reference sequence). The V segment lost 8 bases and the J segment 8 bases; nucleotides outside the gene matches: 14. The CDR3 has 16 residues. CDR3 amino acids: CASETSGLTKRGELFF. The CDR3 DNA is TGCGCCAGCGAGACTAGCGGGCTCACCAAACGGGGGGAGCTGTTTTTT.

This chain joins TRBV6-1 and TRBJ2-5, with TRBD2 matching 10 bases. Germline V gene sequence: CDR1 MNHNS, CDR2 SASEGT. This CDR3 comprises 16 residues. After removal of 4 bases from V and 4 bases from J, the junction contained 9 bases not matched to a gene. DNA of the CDR3: TGTGCCAGCAGTGTAATCAGCGGGGGGGCCGGAGAGACCCAGTACTTC. It is translated as CASSVISGGAGETQYF.